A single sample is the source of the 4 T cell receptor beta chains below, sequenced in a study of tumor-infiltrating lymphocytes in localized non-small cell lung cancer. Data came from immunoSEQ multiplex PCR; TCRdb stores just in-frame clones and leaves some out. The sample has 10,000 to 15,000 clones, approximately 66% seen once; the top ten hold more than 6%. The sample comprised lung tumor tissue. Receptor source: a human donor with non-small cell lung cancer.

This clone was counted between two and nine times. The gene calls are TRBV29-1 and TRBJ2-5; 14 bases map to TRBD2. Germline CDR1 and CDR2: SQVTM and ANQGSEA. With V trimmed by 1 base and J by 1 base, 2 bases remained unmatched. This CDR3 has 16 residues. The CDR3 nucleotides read TGCAGCGTTGAAGGGGGGACTAGCGGGAGCCAAGAGACCCAGTACTTC. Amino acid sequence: CSVEGGTSGSQETQYF.

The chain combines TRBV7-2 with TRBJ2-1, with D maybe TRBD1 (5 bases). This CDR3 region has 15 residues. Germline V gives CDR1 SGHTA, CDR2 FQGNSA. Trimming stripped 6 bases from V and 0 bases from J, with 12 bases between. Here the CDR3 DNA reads TGTGCCAGCAGACGAACAGGCAGCTCCTACAATGAGCAGTTCTTC. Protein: CASRRTGSSYNEQFF.

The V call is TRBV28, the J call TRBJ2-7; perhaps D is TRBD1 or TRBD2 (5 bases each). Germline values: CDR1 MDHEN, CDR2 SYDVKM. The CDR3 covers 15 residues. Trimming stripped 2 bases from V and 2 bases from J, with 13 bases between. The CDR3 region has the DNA TGTGCCAGCAGTTTAAGTGGGGACGGGACCTACGAGCAGTACTTC. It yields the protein CASSLSGDGTYEQYF.

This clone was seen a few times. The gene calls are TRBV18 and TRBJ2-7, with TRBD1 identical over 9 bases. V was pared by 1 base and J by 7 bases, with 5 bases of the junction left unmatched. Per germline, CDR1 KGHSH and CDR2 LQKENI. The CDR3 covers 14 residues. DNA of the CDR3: TGTGCCAGCTCACCACTGGGACAGGGAGGTGAGCAGTACTTC. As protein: CASSPLGQGGEQYF.